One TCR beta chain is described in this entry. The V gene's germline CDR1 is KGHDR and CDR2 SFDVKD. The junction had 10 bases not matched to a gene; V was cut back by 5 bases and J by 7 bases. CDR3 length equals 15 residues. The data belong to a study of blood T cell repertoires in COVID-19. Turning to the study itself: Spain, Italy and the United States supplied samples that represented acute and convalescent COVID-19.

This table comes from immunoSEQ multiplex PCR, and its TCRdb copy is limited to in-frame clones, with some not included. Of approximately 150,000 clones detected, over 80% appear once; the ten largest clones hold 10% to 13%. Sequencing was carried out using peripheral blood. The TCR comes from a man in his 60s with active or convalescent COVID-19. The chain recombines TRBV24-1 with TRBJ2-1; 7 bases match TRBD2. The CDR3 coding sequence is TGTGCCACCAGTGCGGCGGGAGAGTCTAAGAATGAGCAGTTCTTC. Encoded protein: CATSAAGESKNEQFF.